This T cell receptor beta chain emerged from a study of siplizumab effects on memory and regulatory T cells. Profiling relied on immunoSEQ multiplex PCR, and the TCRdb table lists in-frame clones only, not all of them. This table has roughly 100,000 clones, 93% appearing once. The CDR3 loop spans 14 amino acids. V was clipped by 2 bases and J by 4 bases; unmatched bases: 4. Germline CDR1 SGHRS, CDR2 YFSETQ. Only one count was recorded for this clone. The specimen was Tregs sorted from blood. The TCR was taken from a human donor in good health. This rearrangement joins TRBV5-1 to TRBJ2-3, with TRBD2 matching over 7 bases. The CDR3 DNA reads as TGCGCCAGCAGCTTCAGCGGGACTCCAGATACGCAGTATTTT. Translating it yields CASSFSGTPDTQYF. The full variable domain, in which reference TRBV5-1 and TRBJ2-3 provide the parts outside the CDR3, is KAGVTQTPRYLIKTRGQQVTLSCSPISGHRSVSWYQQTPGQGLQFLFEYFSETQRNKGNFPGRFSGRQFSNSRSEMNVSTLELGDSALYLCASSFSGTPDTQYFGPGTRLTVL.